A single sample is the source of the 18 T cell receptor beta chains below, sequenced in a study of tumor-infiltrating lymphocytes in primary liver carcinoma. The input was 450 to 500 ng total RNA; TCR beta cDNA was made from it with a constant-region primer. Slightly modified ARM-PCR served as the procedure for the TCR beta libraries. These libraries came from three rounds of nested multiplex PCR. Forward primers for TRBV1-TRBV30 and a C-beta reverse primer served the first two PCR rounds, at around 9 cycles each. MiXCR, applied by TCRdb to the multiplex PCR reads, yields one record per CDR3 protein. Of more than 45,000 distinct CDR3 sequences listed, around 77% were seen once; the top ten hold around 22%. Both RNA and DNA were isolated together from roughly 20-30 mg of bulk tissue that had not been sorted. Material for sequencing was liver tumor tissue from sampling region 5. Noted subset: tumor region T5, tumor centre. The source is a man aged 35 to 55 with primary liver carcinoma and hepatitis B virus infection.

A remark on this clonotype: At one of its ends the junction is not consistent with the germline gene, which may arise from a read error. The chain carries TRBV11-2 and TRBJ1-1; D is perhaps TRBD1 (6 bases). This CDR3 has 14 amino acids. Germline-derived CDR1 and CDR2 are SGHAT and FQNNGV. CDR3 sequence: CASSQGGMKTEAFF. The DNA of the CDR3 is TGTGCCAGTAGTCAAGGGGGGATGAAGACTGAAGCTTTCTTT.

In the case of this clonotype: The junction departs from the called germline gene at one end, perhaps through a read error. The J gene is TRBJ1-1, the V gene TRBV11-3; D gene uncertain. Germline V gene lookup returns CDR1 SGHNT and CDR2 YENEEA. This CDR3 comprises 13 residues. CDR3 loop: CTSRLAVNTEAFF. The DNA of the CDR3 is TGTACCAGCCGCTTAGCAGTTAACACTGAAGCATTCTTT.

Comment on this clonotype: This CDR3 fails to terminate in the conserved phenylalanine or tryptophan, so it likely reflects a read error. Because the CDR3's place on the DNA is in doubt, the DNA is left out and the CDR3 is given as listed by TCRdb. V usage is TRBV4-3 and J usage is TRBJ2-5; the table's D call of TRBD2 was not tested on the DNA. Termini included, the CDR3 measures 17 amino acids. Germline CDR1 LGHNA, CDR2 YSLEER. CDR3: CASSQAASGRTDETRYL.

To note about this clonotype: The germline gene is not matched at one end of the junction; a read error may be the cause. The chain uses TRBV5-1 and TRBJ2-3; TRBD1 matches at 8 bases. The CDR3 sequence is 14 residues long. CDR1 SGHRS and CDR2 YFSETQ come from the germline V gene. As DNA, the CDR3 is TGCACCAGCAGCTTGGGACAGGACTCAGATACGCAGTATTTT. As protein: CTSSLGQDSDTQYF. Variable domain in full (rest from reference TRBV5-1 and TRBJ2-3): KAGVTQTPRYLIKTRGQQVTLSCSPISGHRSVSWYQQTPGQGLQFLFEYFSETQRNKGNFPGRFSGRQFSNSRSEMNVSTLELGDSALYLCTSSLGQDSDTQYFGPGTRLTVL.

The V gene is TRBV20-1, the J gene TRBJ1-4; D call uncertain. V was trimmed by 0 bases and J by 8 bases, leaving 13 bases between them. This CDR3 is 14 amino acids long. Germline CDR1 DFQATT, CDR2 SNEGSKA (reference sequence). The CDR3 DNA reads TGCAGTGCTAGAGATAGCCGGGTGTTGGAAAAACTGTTTTTT. Amino acids: CSARDSRVLEKLFF.

In the case of this clonotype: Sequence at one end of the junction differs from germline and may be a read error. V is TRBV7-9 and J is TRBJ1-2, with TRBD1 identical over 7 bases. The CDR3 sequence is 17 residues long. Germline CDR1 is SEHNR and CDR2 is FQNEAQ (reference sequence). The chain's CDR3 is CASSSRPQGGRNYGFTF. DNA for the CDR3: TGTGCCAGCAGCTCCAGACCCCAGGGGGGGCGGAACTATGGCTTCACCTTC.

The gene calls are TRBV24-1 and TRBJ2-5; D ambiguous. V dropped 11 bases and J dropped 7 bases, with 16 bases sitting between them. The CDR3 consists of 12 residues. CDR1 is KGHDR, CDR2 SFDVKD, per germline. CDR3 in DNA: TGTGCCAGCAGCGATTTGATCGGGACCCAGTACTTC. Amino acids: CASSDLIGTQYF.

Note on this clonotype: Compared with germline, one end of the junction differs, possibly owing to a read error. The gene calls are TRBV11-2 and TRBJ1-6; the match to TRBD1 covers 8 bases. This CDR3 is built from 14 residues. Germline loops: CDR1 SGHAT, CDR2 FQNNGV. DNA of the CDR3: TGTGCCAGCAGTTTACTCAGGGGGCTCTCACCCCTTCACTTT. Translating it yields CASSLLRGLSPLHF.

The CDR3 loop is CASSTNRVRTQYF. The CDR3 bases are TGTGCCAGCAGCACGAACAGGGTTAGGACCCAGTACTTC. This chain joins TRBV6-6 and TRBJ2-5, with a tentative D call TRBD1 (6 bases). CDR3 length: 13 residues. Trimming removed 6 bases at V and 7 bases at J, with 15 bases between. The V gene's germline CDR1 is MNHNY and CDR2 SVGAGI (reference sequence).

A note on this clonotype: Given the absence of the conserved phenylalanine or tryptophan at the CDR3 end, a read error is likely. This chain joins TRBV30 and TRBJ1-2; D is unclear. The CDR3 runs to 15 residues. CDR1 and CDR2 (germline): GTSNPN, SVGIG (reference sequence). CDR3 sequence (DNA): TGTGCATGGAGCAACGACGCTGCGGGCCCCTATGGCTACACCTTA. Its translation: CAWSNDAAGPYGYTL.

With regard to this clonotype: One junction end disagrees with the germline gene, perhaps due to a read error. This chain links TRBV11-1 with TRBJ2-3; D is possibly TRBD1 or TRBD2 (5 bases each). The CDR3 length is 19 residues. CDR1 is SGHAT, CDR2 FQDESV, per germline (reference sequence). The CDR3 loop reads CAISSGGSSVGVRTDTQYF. The CDR3 region has the DNA TGTGCCATCAGCTCTGGGGGAAGCTCTGTTGGAGTGCGCACAGATACGCAGTATTTT. The complete variable domain, with remaining parts taken from reference TRBV11-1 and TRBJ2-3, reads EAEVAQSPRYKITEKSQAVAFWCDPISGHATLYWYRQILGQGPELLVQFQDESVVDDSQLPKDRFSAERLKGVDSTLKIQPAELGDSAMYLCAISSGGSSVGVRTDTQYFGPGTRLTVL.

With regard to this clonotype: A read error may account for a junction end that differs from germline. V and J are TRBV29-1 and TRBJ2-2, with TRBD2 matching over 7 bases. The V gene's germline CDR1 is SQVTM and CDR2 ANQGSEA. This CDR3 has 15 residues. This CDR3 is CSVGTSTANTRELFF. The CDR3 DNA reads as TGCAGCGTTGGGACTAGTACGGCGAACACCAGGGAGCTGTTTTTT.

This clonotype was detected only once. A read error may account for a junction end that differs from germline. The chain joins TRBV11-1 to TRBJ2-2, with a tentative D call TRBD1 (6 bases). The CDR3 contains 13 residues. CDR1 and CDR2 (germline): SGHAT, FQDESV (reference sequence). CDR3 sequence reads: CTSSLWDTRELFF. The CDR3 DNA is TGTACCAGCAGCCTTTGGGACACCAGGGAGCTGTTCTTT.

Concerning this clonotype itself: One end of the junction is discordant with germline, which a read error may explain. This chain links TRBV14 with TRBJ2-7; TRBD2 aligns across 7 bases. This CDR3 contains 14 residues. Germline CDR1 and CDR2: SGHDN and FVKESK. The chain's CDR3 is CAISQAGFSYEQHF. The CDR3 nucleotides are TGTGCCATCAGCCAAGCGGGGTTCTCCTACGAGCAGCACTTC.

This clonotype came up a few times. This chain joins TRBV10-2 and TRBJ1-2; D is unclear. CDR1 and CDR2 (germline): WSHSY, SAAADI. This CDR3 region has 13 residues. The CDR3 DNA follows: TGCACTAGCAGTTTCCTAAAGGACTATGGCTACACCTTC. Translating it yields CTSSFLKDYGYTF.

In the case of this clonotype: The junction and the germline gene differ at one end; a read error may be behind it. The chain combines TRBV10-3 with TRBJ2-3; 16 nucleotides line up with TRBD2. Per germline, CDR1 ENHRY and CDR2 SYGVKD. This CDR3 region has 19 residues. The CDR3 nucleotides are TGTGCCGTCAGTGGACACGGGACTAGCGGGAGGGTAGACACAGATACGCAGTATTTT. It encodes CAVSGHGTSGRVDTDTQYF.

Turning to this clonotype: The germline gene is not matched at one end of the junction; a read error may be the cause. V gene TRBV14 combines with J gene TRBJ1-2; 12 bases align to TRBD1. Germline values: CDR1 SGHDN, CDR2 FVKESK. The CDR3 extends over 16 amino acids. The CDR3 DNA reads TGTGCCAGCAGTCAACCGGGACAGGGGGCGTGGTATGGCTACGCCTTC. Translating gives CASSQPGQGAWYGYAF.

This clonotype was counted many times. V gene TRBV16 combines with J gene TRBJ1-5; D is perhaps TRBD1 (6 bases). CDR3 length: 15 residues. V shed 4 bases and J shed 7 bases, with 17 bases lying between them. From germline, CDR1 is KGHSY and CDR2 FQNENV. The CDR3 is CASSPGGGAEQPQHF. The CDR3 DNA sequence: TGTGCCAGCAGCCCGGGGGGCGGGGCGGAACAGCCCCAGCATTTT.